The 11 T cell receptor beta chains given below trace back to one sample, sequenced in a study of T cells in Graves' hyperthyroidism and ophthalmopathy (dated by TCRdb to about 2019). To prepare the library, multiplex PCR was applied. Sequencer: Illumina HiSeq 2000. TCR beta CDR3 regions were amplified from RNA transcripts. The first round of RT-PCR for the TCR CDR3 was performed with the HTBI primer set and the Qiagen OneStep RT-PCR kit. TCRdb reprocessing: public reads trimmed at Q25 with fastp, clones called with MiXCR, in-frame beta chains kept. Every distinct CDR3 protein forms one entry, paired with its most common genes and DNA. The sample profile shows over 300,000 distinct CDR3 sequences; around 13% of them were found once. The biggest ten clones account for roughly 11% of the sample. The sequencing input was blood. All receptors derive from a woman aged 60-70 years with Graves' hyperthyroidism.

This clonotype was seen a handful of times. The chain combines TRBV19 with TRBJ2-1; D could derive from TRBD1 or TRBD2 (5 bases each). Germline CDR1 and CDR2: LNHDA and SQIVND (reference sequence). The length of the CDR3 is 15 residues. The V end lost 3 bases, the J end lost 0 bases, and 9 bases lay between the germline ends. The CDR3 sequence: CASSMGGGSYNEQFF. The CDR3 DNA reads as TGTGCCAGTAGTATGGGTGGGGGCTCCTACAATGAGCAGTTCTTC.

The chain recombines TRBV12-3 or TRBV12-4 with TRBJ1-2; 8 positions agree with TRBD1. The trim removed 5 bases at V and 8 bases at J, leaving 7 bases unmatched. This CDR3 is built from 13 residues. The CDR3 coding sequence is TGTGCCAGCAGTACAGGGGGGAGGAACGGCTACACCTTC. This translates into CASSTGGRNGYTF.

In DNA, the CDR3 is TGTGCCAGCAGCCGCCGGGGACAGGGGAACGAGCAGTACTTC. Encoded protein: CASSRRGQGNEQYF. V and J are TRBV6-1 and TRBJ2-7; 10 bases fit TRBD1. CDR3 length: 14 residues. V lost 6 bases to trimming and J lost 5 bases; unmatched junction nucleotides: 7. CDR1 and CDR2 from the germline V gene are MNHNS and SASEGT.

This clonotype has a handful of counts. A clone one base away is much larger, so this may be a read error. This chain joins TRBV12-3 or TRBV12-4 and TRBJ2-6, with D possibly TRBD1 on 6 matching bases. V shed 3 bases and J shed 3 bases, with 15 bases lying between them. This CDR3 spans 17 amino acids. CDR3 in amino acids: CASSLVVGADGANVLTF. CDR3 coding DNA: TGTGCCAGCAGTTTGGTGGTGGGGGCAGATGGGGCCAACGTCCTGACTTTC.

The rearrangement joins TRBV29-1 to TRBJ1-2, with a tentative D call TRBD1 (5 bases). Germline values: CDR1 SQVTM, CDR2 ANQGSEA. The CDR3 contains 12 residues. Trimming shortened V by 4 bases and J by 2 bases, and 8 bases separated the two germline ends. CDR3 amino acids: CSVARQNYGYTF. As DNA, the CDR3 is TGCAGCGTTGCCCGACAGAACTATGGCTACACCTTC. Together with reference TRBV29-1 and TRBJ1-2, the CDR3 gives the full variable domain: SAVISQKPSRDICQRGTSLTIQCQVDSQVTMMFWYRQQPGQSLTLIATANQGSEATYESGFVIDKFPISRPNLTFSTLTVSNMSPEDSSIYLCSVARQNYGYTFGSGTRLTVV.

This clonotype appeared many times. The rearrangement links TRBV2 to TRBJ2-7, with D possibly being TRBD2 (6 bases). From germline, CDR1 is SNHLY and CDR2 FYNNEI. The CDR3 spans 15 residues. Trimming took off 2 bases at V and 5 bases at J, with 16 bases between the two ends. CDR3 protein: CASSEQKVGGDEQYF. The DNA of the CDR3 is TGTGCCAGCAGTGAACAGAAGGTGGGGGGTGACGAGCAGTACTTC.

The chain's CDR3 is CASSVPTVGGNQPQHF. The CDR3 DNA reads as TGTGCCAGCAGCGTGCCGACAGTGGGGGGCAATCAGCCCCAGCATTTT. The rearrangement uses TRBV6-1 and TRBJ1-5; tentative D call: TRBD1 (5 bases). The CDR3 runs to 16 residues. The V gene's germline CDR1 is MNHNS and CDR2 SASEGT. The germline V and J ends were trimmed by 6 bases and 2 bases, with 17 bases remaining between them.

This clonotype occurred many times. CDR3 DNA: TGCGCCAGCAGCTCGGACAGCTCGAACACTGAAGCTTTCTTT. This translates into CASSSDSSNTEAFF. The gene calls are TRBV5-1 and TRBJ1-1; D might be TRBD1 (6 bases). CDR1 and CDR2 (germline): SGHRS, YFSETQ. Trimming took off 3 bases at V and 1 base at J, with 10 bases between the two ends. CDR3 length: 14 amino acids.

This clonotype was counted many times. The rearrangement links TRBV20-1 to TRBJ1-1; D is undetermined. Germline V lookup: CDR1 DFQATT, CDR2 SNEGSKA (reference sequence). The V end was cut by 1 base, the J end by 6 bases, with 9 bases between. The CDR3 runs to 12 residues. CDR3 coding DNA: TGCAGTGCTAGAGGGGGTAAGGCTGAAGCTTTCTTT. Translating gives CSARGGKAEAFF.

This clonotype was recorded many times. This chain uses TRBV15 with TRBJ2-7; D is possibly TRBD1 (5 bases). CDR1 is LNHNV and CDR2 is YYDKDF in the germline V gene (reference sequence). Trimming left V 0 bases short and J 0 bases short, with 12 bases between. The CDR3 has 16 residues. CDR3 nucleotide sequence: TGTGCCACCAGCAGAGATCACAGGCCTTCCTCCTACGAGCAGTACTTC. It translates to CATSRDHRPSSYEQYF.

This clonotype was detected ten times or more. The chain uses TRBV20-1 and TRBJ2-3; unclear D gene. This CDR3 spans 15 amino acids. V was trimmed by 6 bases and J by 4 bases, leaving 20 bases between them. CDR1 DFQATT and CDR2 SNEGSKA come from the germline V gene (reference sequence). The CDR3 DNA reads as TGCAGTGCCCGACCTGTAGCTGGAGTGGCAGATACGCAGTATTTT. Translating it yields CSARPVAGVADTQYF.